A selection of T cell receptor beta chains follows, all from one sample in a study of cytomegalovirus exposure and HLA in healthy donors. Libraries were prepared by immunoSEQ multiplex PCR; TCRdb keeps only in-frame clonotypes and omits some of them. The sample carries some 200,000 clones, nearly 80% recorded once. The sequenced material came from PBMCs. The receptors derive from a man aged 18 to 29 in good health and CMV-seronegative. Each CDR3 is given with its conserved first and last residue. D genes are given only for firm matches. For some rows the clone size is stated as once, few or many, or as a class when expanded; others skip it.

NA	TRBJ2-2	TRBV6-4	NA	TGTGCCAGCAGTGAAGAGAGCGGGTCCTACACCGGGGAGCTGTTTTTT	CASSEESGSYTGELFF
NA	TRBJ2-1	TRBV7-7	NA	TGTGCTAGCAGCTTAGCCGGAGGGGATTACAATGAGCAGTTCTTC	CASSLAGGDYNEQFF
NA	TRBJ2-3	TRBV5-8	NA	TGTGCCAGCAGCCGGGGAAGCACAGATACGCAGTATTTT	CASSRGSTDTQYF
NA	TRBJ1-1	TRBV30	TRBD1	TGTGCCTGGAGGGACAGGTCGGACACTGAAGCTTTCTTT	CAWRDRSDTEAFF
NA	TRBJ1-2	TRBV7-2	NA	TGTGCCAGCAACCGGGGCGGGGGGGGCGCGCTCTATGGCTACACCTTC	CASNRGGGGALYGYTF
NA	TRBJ1-2	TRBV30	TRBD1	TGTGCAAACAGGGGGATCTTCCCAAACTATGGCTACACCTTC	CANRGIFPNYGYTF
NA	TRBJ2-1	TRBV11-3	NA	TGTGCCAGCAGCCCCCGAGGTATGTCTAGCGATGAGCAGTTCTTC	CASSPRGMSSDEQFF
NA	TRBJ2-5	TRBV5-1	TRBD1	TGCGCCAGCAGCTCCGGGACAGGGGAACCGGAGACCCAGTACTTC	CASSSGTGEPETQYF
NA	TRBJ1-1	TRBV30	NA	TGTGCCTGGAACAGATTGATCAACACTGAAGCTTTCTTT	CAWNRLINTEAFF
few	TRBJ2-7	TRBV14	NA	TGTGCCAGCAGCCAAGTCCGGGGATACGAGCAGTACTTC	CASSQVRGYEQYF
once	TRBJ2-5	TRBV7-9	NA	TGTGCCAGCAGCTCAGGAGGTACTACTCAAGAGACCCAGTACTTC	CASSSGGTTQETQYF
NA	TRBJ2-1	TRBV4-3	TRBD1	TGCGCCAGCAGCCAGGACAGGGACGGGAATGAGCAGTTCTTC	CASSQDRDGNEQFF
NA	TRBJ2-5	TRBV6-5	NA	TGTGCCAGCACCTCAAACGGGGGACTCCAAGAGACCCAGTACTTC	CASTSNGGLQETQYF
NA	TRBJ1-2	TRBV28	TRBD1	TGTGCCAGCGGACACTCCTTCGGGACAGGGGACTCCTATGGCTACACCTTC	CASGHSFGTGDSYGYTF
few	TRBJ2-3	TRBV5-1	TRBD2	TGCGCCAGCAGCGCGATTAGCGGGACTAGCACAGATACGCAGTATTTT	CASSAISGTSTDTQYF
NA	TRBJ1-1	TRBV6-5	NA	TGTGCCAGCAGACAGGGTGACACTGAAGCTTTCTTT	CASRQGDTEAFF
few	TRBJ2-7	TRBV7-3	TRBD2	TGTGCCAGCAGCCCCGGTAGCGGGGGGGCCTACGAGCAGTACTTC	CASSPGSGGAYEQYF
few	TRBJ2-7	TRBV7-6	TRBD1	TGTGCCAGCAGCCTATGGACAGGACTCTCCTACGAGCAGTACTTC	CASSLWTGLSYEQYF
few	TRBJ1-5	TRBV29-1	TRBD1	TGCAGCGTTTTAGGACAGGGGATGGATCAGCCCCAGCATTTT	CSVLGQGMDQPQHF
NA	TRBJ2-1	TRBV28	NA	TGTGCCAGCACGGGGACCTACAATGAGCAGTTCTTC	CASTGTYNEQFF
once	TRBJ2-2	TRBV7-8	NA	TGTGCCAGCAGCTTAGACGGAGCAGGGGAGCTGTTTTTT	CASSLDGAGELFF
NA	TRBJ1-1	TRBV29-1	TRBD1	TGCAGCGTTGCGTCGGGGACAGGGATGACAAGTATAAGTATGAACACTGAAGCTTTCTTT	CSVASGTGMTSISMNTEAFF
once	TRBJ2-4	TRBV28	TRBD1	TGTGCCAGCAGTTCTCACCTAATGACGGGACAGGTGTCGAGGGACATTCAGTACTTC	CASSSHLMTGQVSRDIQYF
NA	TRBJ1-2	TRBV4-2	TRBD1	TGTGCCAGCAGCCAATCACCGGGACAGCGGACTAACTATGGCTACACCTTC	CASSQSPGQRTNYGYTF
NA	TRBJ2-7	TRBV6-5	NA	TGTGCCACCGAGGGGAGGTCCTACGAGCAGTACTTC	CATEGRSYEQYF
NA	TRBJ1-4	TRBV7-9	NA	TGTGCCAGCAGCCTCAGGTCTAATGAAAAACTGTTTTTT	CASSLRSNEKLFF
NA	TRBJ2-6	TRBV4-1	NA	TGCGCCAGCAGCCAGGGAGGGGGGGCTGGGGCCAACGTCCTGACTTTC	CASSQGGGAGANVLTF